Following are 31 T cell receptor beta chains from one sample sequenced in a study of cytomegalovirus exposure and HLA in healthy donors. The PCR made use of 60 Vbeta and 13 Jbeta primers. TCRdb's table, derived via immunoSEQ multiplex PCR, lists solely in-frame clones and lacks some. The sample includes under 200,000 clones, approximately 82% of them seen just once. The sequencing input was PBMCs. The origin of the receptors is a woman in her late teens or twenties in good health and CMV-seronegative.

This sequence joins TRBV29-1 and TRBJ1-2; weak D call: TRBD1 (6 bases). Germline assignment: CDR1 SQVTM and CDR2 ANQGSEA. The V gene lost 6 bases and the J gene lost 7 bases, with 18 bases spanning the gap. The CDR3 covers 13 residues. CDR3 loop: CSVAVGTTAGYTF. The CDR3 DNA sequence: TGCAGCGTCGCTGTAGGGACAACGGCTGGCTACACCTTC. Full variable domain (rest looked up from reference TRBV29-1 and TRBJ1-2): SAVISQKPSRDICQRGTSLTIQCQVDSQVTMMFWYRQQPGQSLTLIATANQGSEATYESGFVIDKFPISRPNLTFSTLTVSNMSPEDSSIYLCSVAVGTTAGYTFGSGTRLTVV.

The chain couples TRBV5-1 to TRBJ1-4, with 7 bases aligning to TRBD1. V was pared by 5 bases and J by 8 bases, with 12 bases of the junction left unmatched. In germline, CDR1 is SGHRS, CDR2 YFSETQ. The CDR3 covers 15 residues. CDR3 DNA: TGCGCCAGCAGTGGAGGCGACAGGGAGTTAGAAAAACTGTTTTTT. Residues: CASSGGDRELEKLFF.

V usage is TRBV27 and J usage is TRBJ1-4; D is undetermined. V was clipped by 2 bases and J by 1 base, with 8 bases between them. Germline CDR1 reads MNHEY; CDR2 reads SMNVEV (reference sequence). This CDR3 has 15 residues. CDR3 DNA: TGTGCCAGCAGTTTAGGTGCGGAAACTAATGAAAAACTGTTTTTT. Amino acid sequence: CASSLGAETNEKLFF.

This chain joins TRBV13 and TRBJ2-7, with a weak D call TRBD2 (5 bases). The CDR3 runs to 15 residues. Trimming removed 5 bases from V and 7 bases from J, with 21 bases in between. Germline CDR1 is PRHDT and CDR2 is FYEKMQ (reference sequence). CDR3 loop: CASSPRGIPVLEQYF. Here the CDR3 DNA reads TGTGCCAGCAGCCCCCGAGGGATCCCTGTTTTAGAGCAGTACTTC.

The rearrangement links TRBV9 to TRBJ2-6, with D uncertain. The CDR3 has 14 amino acids. V lost 3 bases, J lost 4 bases, and 8 bases lay in between. CDR1 is SGDLS and CDR2 is YYNGEE in the germline V gene. CDR3 sequence: CASSDISGANVLTF. For the CDR3, the DNA is TGTGCCAGCAGCGACATTTCGGGGGCCAACGTCCTGACTTTC.

This chain connects TRBV4-3 to TRBJ2-2; D is uncertain. The CDR3 has 13 residues. Trimming pared 0 bases from V and 3 bases from J, leaving 2 bases between. Germline lookup yields CDR1 LGHNA and CDR2 YSLEER. CDR3 DNA sequence: TGCGCCAGCAGCCAAGACTACACCGGGGAGCTGTTTTTT. Protein product: CASSQDYTGELFF.

The chain employs TRBV11-2 and TRBJ1-2; 10 bases agree with TRBD1. CDR3 length: 16 residues. The germline V gene encodes CDR1 SGHAT and CDR2 FQNNGV. J gave up 7 bases and V 5 bases, and 13 bases lay outside the gene matches. In DNA, the CDR3 is TGTGCCAGCAGCCAACCGGGACAGGGGCAGCGAGGTGGCTACACCTTC. Encoded protein: CASSQPGQGQRGGYTF.

The chain recombines TRBV6-5 with TRBJ2-7, with 9 bases that match TRBD2. Germline-derived CDR1 and CDR2 are MNHEY and SVGAGI. This CDR3 region has 16 residues. V lost 4 bases, J lost 1 base, and 8 bases stayed unmatched. CDR3 residues: CASSSITSGSSYEQYF. The CDR3 DNA follows: TGTGCCAGCAGTTCCATAACTAGCGGGTCTTCCTACGAGCAGTACTTC.

The V call is TRBV11-3, the J call TRBJ2-2, with D possibly being TRBD2 (6 bases). The CDR3 extends over 13 amino acids. Germline V gene data show CDR1 as SGHNT and CDR2 as YENEEA. Deletions cut 5 bases from V and 7 bases from J, with 11 bases between. The CDR3 bases are TGTGCCAGCAGCCACGGCGGGGTCGGGGAGCTGTTTTTT. Translation: CASSHGGVGELFF.

The rearrangement links TRBV2 to TRBJ2-1, with 8 bases aligning to TRBD2. This CDR3 has 16 amino acids. Germline V CDR1 and CDR2: SNHLY, FYNNEI. Trimming at V came to 4 bases and at J to 0 bases, leaving 5 bases not matched to a gene. The CDR3 DNA follows: TGTGCCAGCAGTGGGGGTGGACTAGCCTCCTACAATGAGCAGTTCTTC. Its protein product is CASSGGGLASYNEQFF. Combining the CDR3 with reference TRBV2 and TRBJ2-1 gives the whole variable domain EPEVTQTPSHQVTQMGQEVILRCVPISNHLYFYWYRQILGQKVEFLVSFYNNEISEKSEIFDDQFSVERPDGSNFTLKIRSTKLEDSAMYFCASSGGGLASYNEQFFGPGTRLTVL.

This CDR3 reads CASRDGTSGTDTQYF. CDR3 bases: TGTGCCAGCAGAGACGGGACTAGCGGTACAGATACGCAGTATTTT. The chain recombines TRBV6-6 with TRBJ2-3, with TRBD2 matching over 11 bases. V shed 6 bases, J shed 3 bases, and the junction held 5 bases outside the gene matches. Per germline, CDR1 MNHNY and CDR2 SVGAGI (reference sequence). This CDR3 comprises 15 residues.

The chain combines TRBV12-5 with TRBJ2-1, with 7 bases that match TRBD2. The V gene end was trimmed by 4 bases and the J gene end by 4 bases; junction bases not matched to a gene: 10. This CDR3 comprises 16 residues. Looked up from germline, CDR1 is LGHNT and CDR2 is FRNRAP. CDR3 loop: CASGSTPLAAYNEQFF. CDR3 bases: TGTGCTAGTGGTTCCACCCCTCTAGCGGCGTACAATGAGCAGTTCTTC. The full variable domain, rest sourced from reference TRBV12-5 and TRBJ2-1, is DARVTQTPRHKVTEMGQEVTMRCQPILGHNTVFWYRQTMMQGLELLAYFRNRAPLDDSGMPKDRFSAEMPDATLATLKIQPSEPRDSAVYFCASGSTPLAAYNEQFFGPGTRLTVL.

This clone was recorded only once. The V gene is TRBV7-2, the J gene TRBJ2-3, with 8 bases lining up with TRBD2. The CDR3 covers 15 residues. The ends lost 5 bases at V and 6 bases at J; junction bases unmatched: 10. Per germline, CDR1 SGHTA and CDR2 FQGNSA. The DNA for the CDR3 is TGTGCCAGCAGCCCGGTAGCGGGACGAAAGGATACGCAGTATTTT. Residues: CASSPVAGRKDTQYF.

The chain recombines TRBV28 with TRBJ2-1; 12 positions match TRBD2. With 5 bases clipped from V and 6 bases from J, the junction kept 5 bases outside the gene matches. The CDR3 is 15 amino acids. The germline V gene encodes CDR1 MDHEN and CDR2 SYDVKM. CDR3 sequence (DNA): TGTGCCAGCAGTGCTAGCGGGAGGGTAATCAATGAGCAGTTCTTC. This gives the protein CASSASGRVINEQFF.

The chain combines TRBV10-2 with TRBJ2-2; D gene ambiguous. CDR1 is WSHSY, CDR2 SAAADI, per germline. Trimming removed 1 base at V and 0 bases at J, with 12 bases between. This CDR3 comprises 17 residues. The chain's CDR3 is CASSELSWPTNTGELFF. In DNA, the CDR3 is TGCGCCAGCAGTGAGTTATCGTGGCCGACGAACACCGGGGAGCTGTTTTTT.

The V call is TRBV28, the J call TRBJ2-7; 12 nucleotides match TRBD2. This CDR3 is built from 15 residues. CDR1 and CDR2 (germline): MDHEN, SYDVKM. With 3 bases clipped from V and 6 bases from J, the junction kept 6 bases outside the gene matches. The CDR3 bases are TGTGCCAGCAGTTTGGCGACTAGCGGGAGCGGCGAGCAGTACTTC. The encoded protein is CASSLATSGSGEQYF.

V gene TRBV6-1 combines with J gene TRBJ1-2; tentative D call: TRBD1 (6 bases). V was trimmed by 7 bases and J by 4 bases, leaving 13 bases between them. Germline CDR1 MNHNS, CDR2 SASEGT. The CDR3 runs 13 residues. The CDR3 DNA sequence: TGTGCCAGCATTAAGACAGGCCCCTATGGCTACACCTTC. Its protein product is CASIKTGPYGYTF.

This clone was found a few times. For the CDR3, the DNA is TGTGCCAGCAGCCGATCTTCAGGGGGAATAATGGAAGCTTTCTTT. Residues: CASSRSSGGIMEAFF. This chain uses TRBV6-5 with TRBJ1-1; 7 nucleotides line up with TRBD1. Trimming removed 6 bases from V and 8 bases from J; junction bases left unmatched: 15. Germline V gives CDR1 MNHEY, CDR2 SVGAGI. The CDR3 sequence is 15 residues long.

The rearrangement joins TRBV9 to TRBJ1-1; 7 bases match TRBD1. Germline loops: CDR1 SGDLS, CDR2 YYNGEE. The CDR3 consists of 15 residues. Trimming took 4 bases from V and 4 from J; bases not matched to a gene: 10. CDR3 in amino acids: CASSPGGSRVTEAFF. As DNA, the CDR3 is TGTGCCAGCAGCCCAGGGGGGTCTCGGGTCACTGAAGCTTTCTTT.

The rearrangement uses TRBV18 and TRBJ1-1; D not resolved. Germline V gene data show CDR1 as KGHSH and CDR2 as LQKENI. The CDR3 has 13 amino acids. V shed 4 bases and J shed 3 bases, with 9 bases lying between them. As DNA, the CDR3 is TGTGCCAGCTCACGGAGCCGGGACACTGAAGCTTTCTTT. As protein: CASSRSRDTEAFF.

This chain joins TRBV10-2 and TRBJ1-2, with TRBD1 matching over 10 bases. Germline CDR1 WSHSY, CDR2 SAAADI. Unmatched junction bases numbered 2, after V lost 6 bases and J lost 4 bases. The CDR3 loop spans 13 amino acids. The CDR3 DNA sequence: TGCGCCAGCAGAGGGACAGGGGCCTATGGCTACACCTTC. This encodes CASRGTGAYGYTF.

This clone has a handful of counts. V and J are TRBV21-1 and TRBJ2-3; the table's D call TRBD2 went unverified against the DNA. TRBV21-1 is a recognized pseudogene. The CDR3 consists of 13 residues. The CDR3 is CASSQRTPTSQYF. The CDR3 DNA reads TGTGCCAGCAGCCAGAGGACTCCAACTTCGCAGTATTTT.

The chain carries TRBV27 and TRBJ2-3, with a tentative D call TRBD1 (6 bases). V was clipped by 2 bases and J by 2 bases, with 11 bases between them. This CDR3 spans 15 amino acids. CDR1 MNHEY and CDR2 SMNVEV come from the germline V gene (reference sequence). The CDR3 loop reads CASSLGQLNTDTQYF. The CDR3 region has the DNA TGTGCCAGCAGTTTAGGACAGCTTAACACAGATACGCAGTATTTT.

V and J are TRBV4-1 and TRBJ1-2; weak D call: TRBD1 (5 bases). The CDR3 length is 14 residues. Trimming removed 3 bases at V and 4 bases at J, with 12 bases between. CDR1 MGHRA and CDR2 YSYEKL come from the germline V gene. CDR3 protein: CASSHRVVGYGYTF. The CDR3 DNA reads as TGCGCCAGCAGCCACAGGGTGGTCGGCTATGGCTACACCTTC.

There are a few counts of this clone. The V gene is TRBV30, the J gene TRBJ1-5; D call uncertain. The CDR3 loop spans 12 amino acids. Germline assignment: CDR1 GTSNPN and CDR2 SVGIG (reference sequence). Trimming cost V 0 bases and J 5 bases, with 5 bases left between them. The CDR3 DNA sequence: TGTGCCTGGAGTGTATATGATCAGCCCCAGCATTTT. Its translation is CAWSVYDQPQHF. The full variable domain, with the rest looked up from reference TRBV30 and TRBJ1-5, is SQTIHQWPATLVQPVGSPLSLECTVEGTSNPNLYWYRQAAGRGLQLLFYSVGIGQISSEVPQNLSASRPQDRQFILSSKKLLLSDSGFYLCAWSVYDQPQHFGDGTRLSIL.

This clone was found a few times. The chain's CDR3 is CASSESPGSNEKLFF. CDR3 nucleotides: TGTGCCAGCAGTGAATCCCCCGGGTCTAATGAAAAACTGTTTTTT. The chain recombines TRBV25-1 with TRBJ1-4; D gene uncertain. Germline CDR1 and CDR2: MGHDK and SYGVNS. The CDR3 runs to 15 residues. The ends were cut back, 1 base at V and 3 bases at J, with 9 bases in the middle.

The chain is built from TRBV7-9 and TRBJ2-1; TRBD2 matches 14 bases. J gave up 6 bases and V 6 bases, and 7 bases lay outside the gene matches. Germline V gene sequence: CDR1 SEHNR, CDR2 FQNEAQ (reference sequence). The CDR3 is made up of 16 amino acids. The CDR3 DNA is TGTGCCAGCAGTTGGGCCGGGACTAGCGGGAGCAATGAGCAGTTCTTC. It specifies CASSWAGTSGSNEQFF.

The chain employs TRBV9 and TRBJ2-1; TRBD2 aligns across 7 bases. Trimming removed 4 bases from V and 4 bases from J; junction bases left unmatched: 8. This CDR3 contains 15 residues. CDR1 and CDR2 from the germline V gene are SGDLS and YYNGEE. CDR3 in DNA: TGTGCCAGCAGCCGGACTAGGGTAGAGTACAATGAGCAGTTCTTC. This sequence encodes CASSRTRVEYNEQFF. Using reference TRBV9 and TRBJ2-1 for the parts outside the CDR3, the full variable domain is DSGVTQTPKHLITATGQRVTLRCSPRSGDLSVYWYQQSLDQGLQFLIQYYNGEERAKGNILERFSAQQFPDLHSELNLSSLELGDSALYFCASSRTRVEYNEQFFGPGTRLTVL.

This clone was counted a few times. This sequence joins TRBV2 and TRBJ2-2, with 8 bases aligning to TRBD2. The V gene end was trimmed by 6 bases and the J gene end by 4 bases; junction bases not matched to a gene: 4. CDR1 is SNHLY, CDR2 FYNNEI, per germline. The CDR3 length is 14 residues. The DNA of the CDR3 is TGTGCCAGCAGAATAGCGGGAACCACCGGGGAGCTGTTTTTT. Protein product: CASRIAGTTGELFF.

The chain recombines TRBV4-1 with TRBJ1-3; D unresolved. Germline assignment: CDR1 MGHRA and CDR2 YSYEKL. Trimming took 1 base from V and 0 from J, leaving 13 bases between them. This CDR3 comprises 17 residues. Written as DNA, the CDR3 is TGCGCCAGCAGCCAAGGTCTAGCCCGAGCCTCTGGAAACACCATATATTTT. It yields the protein CASSQGLARASGNTIYF.

The chain combines TRBV5-1 with TRBJ2-5; maybe TRBD1 (6 bases). This CDR3 region has 14 residues. Germline V gene lookup returns CDR1 SGHRS and CDR2 YFSETQ. V was trimmed by 3 bases and J by 2 bases, leaving 11 bases between them. This CDR3 is CASSSSTGQETQYF. Here the CDR3 DNA reads TGCGCCAGCAGCTCGTCAACAGGGCAAGAGACCCAGTACTTC.